This TCR beta chain was identified during a study of Ad26.COV2.S vaccination and SARS-CoV-2 variants. V gave up 0 bases and J gave up 0 bases; unmatched junction bases: 5. In germline, CDR1 is LGHDT, CDR2 YNNKEL (reference sequence). The CDR3 is 17 amino acids. Treatment: 15 to 20 received Ad26.COV2.S at low or high dose, single or two shots; roughly five received placebo; per-sample allocation not given. The study sampled participants on day 63 after the first vaccine or placebo injection. The study used a vaccine consisting of an Ad26 vector that expressed Wuhan-strain SARS-CoV-2 spike. The repertoire was sequenced with immunoSEQ multiplex PCR; TCRdb's copy has only in-frame clones and lacks some. The data hold more than 300,000 clones, with 75% to 90% observed a single time.

The origin of this receptor is a person between 18 and 59 years old who received the Ad26.COV2.S COVID-19 vaccine or a placebo. The sequencing used peripheral blood, collected in a trial of Ad26.COV2.S vaccine versus placebo. The gene calls are TRBV3-1 (or the pseudogene TRBV3-2) and TRBJ2-5; TRBD1 agrees at 9 bases. The CDR3 protein is CASSQDDRGRYQETQYF. The CDR3 DNA follows: TGTGCCAGCAGCCAAGATGACAGGGGGAGGTACCAAGAGACCCAGTACTTC.